These 30 T cell receptor beta chains came from one sample sequenced in a study of metastatic and nonmetastatic thyroid tumors. Patients were all untreated before their thyroid surgery. TCRdb re-clonotyped the PCR reads through MiXCR. The sample carries around 29,000 clones, 20% to 25% recorded once. Sequences were obtained from blood. All receptors come from a female donor with papillary thyroid cancer or a benign thyroid nodule (not recorded which). Some clones in this sample may be carry-over from other donors' samples.

This clone has at least ten counts. In DNA form, the CDR3 reads TGCAGTGCTAAAGAGGACGGCTTAGAGACCCAGTACTTC. Amino acids: CSAKEDGLETQYF. The chain carries TRBV20-1 and TRBJ2-5; no definite D call. The CDR3 sequence is 13 residues long. The germline gives CDR1 DFQATT, CDR2 SNEGSKA (reference sequence). V was trimmed by 4 bases and J by 4 bases, leaving 13 bases between them.

The chain recombines TRBV4-2 with TRBJ2-1; 12 bases match TRBD2. From germline, CDR1 is LGHNA and CDR2 YNFKEQ. V dropped 4 bases and J dropped 10; count of bases not matched to a gene: 20. This CDR3 has 19 residues. CDR3 in amino acids: CASSRTSGKGGRPTLEQFF. The CDR3 DNA sequence: TGTGCCAGCAGCCGGACTAGCGGGAAAGGGGGTAGGCCGACCTTAGAGCAGTTCTTC.

J is TRBJ2-7 and V is TRBV20-1; D is possibly TRBD1 (6 bases). This CDR3 spans 12 amino acids. CDR1 is DFQATT and CDR2 is SNEGSKA in the germline V gene (reference sequence). Between the trimmed V and J ends, which lost 4 bases and 4 bases, there was a span of 11 bases. The CDR3 region is CSATQGRYEQYF. Here the CDR3 DNA reads TGCAGTGCTACCCAGGGGCGATACGAGCAGTACTTC.

About this clone itself: One end of the junction is discordant with germline, which a read error may explain. This sequence joins TRBV19 and TRBJ2-1; possible D gene TRBD2, 5 bases. Germline V lookup: CDR1 LNHDA, CDR2 SQIVND (reference sequence). The CDR3 covers 13 residues. The CDR3 loop is CASSIQVGDEHFF. The CDR3 region has the DNA TGTGCCAGTAGCATTCAGGTCGGGGATGAGCATTTCTTC. The variable domain in full, with the rest retrieved from reference TRBV19 and TRBJ2-1, is DGGITQSPKYLFRKEGQNVTLSCEQNLNHDAMYWYRQDPGQGLRLIYYSQIVNDFQKGDIAEGYSVSREKKESFPLTVTSAQKNPTAFYLCASSIQVGDEHFFGPGTRLTVL.

In the case of this clone: Compared with germline, one end of the junction differs, possibly owing to a read error. The rearrangement joins TRBV27 to TRBJ2-1, with 10 bases fitting TRBD2. Germline values: CDR1 MNHEY, CDR2 SMNVEV (reference sequence). There are 15 residues in the CDR3. DNA of the CDR3: TGTCCCAGCAGTTTTATGGCTAGCGGGAGCCATGAGCTGCTCTTC. Its translation is CPSSFMASGSHELLF.

This clone was counted ten times or more. The chain uses TRBV20-1 and TRBJ1-6; TRBD1 matches 11 bases. Trimming at V came to 0 bases and at J to 10 bases, leaving 8 bases not matched to a gene. The V gene's germline CDR1 is DFQATT and CDR2 SNEGSKA (reference sequence). This CDR3 contains 16 residues. CDR3 nucleotides: TGCAGTGCTAGAGACTCCGGGACAGGGGGAATGTCACCCCTCCACTTT. Translating gives CSARDSGTGGMSPLHF.

This clone was recorded at least ten times. The V gene is TRBV25-1, the J gene TRBJ2-1, with 7 bases matching TRBD1. V gave up 6 bases and J gave up 10 bases; unmatched junction bases: 6. The CDR3 loop spans 12 amino acids. Germline loops: CDR1 MGHDK, CDR2 SYGVNS. The CDR3 coding sequence is TGTGCCAGCAGCCTCGGGGACAGCGAGCAGTTCTTC. Amino acids: CASSLGDSEQFF.

This chain uses TRBV15 with TRBJ2-2, with TRBD1 matching 8 bases. The CDR3 has 17 residues. CDR1 is LNHNV, CDR2 YYDKDF, per germline (reference sequence). The V segment lost 1 base and the J segment 6 bases; nucleotides outside the gene matches: 10. CDR3: CATSRGGTGGVAGELFF. As DNA, the CDR3 is TGTGCCACCAGCAGAGGGGGAACAGGGGGTGTTGCCGGGGAGCTGTTTTTT. The variable domain in full, completed from reference TRBV15 and TRBJ2-2, reads DAMVIQNPRYQVTQFGKPVTLSCSQTLNHNVMYWYQQKSSQAPKLLFHYYDKDFNNEADTPDNFQSRRPNTSFCFLDIRSPGLGDTAMYLCATSRGGTGGVAGELFFGEGSRLTVL.

This clone was observed many times. The V gene is TRBV11-3, the J gene TRBJ2-7; 8 bases match TRBD1. The V and J ends lost 5 bases and 4 bases, in that order; junction bases with no gene match: 10. The CDR3 spans 15 residues. The V gene's germline CDR1 is SGHNT and CDR2 YENEEA. DNA for the CDR3: TGTGCCAGCAGCCGGACAGGGAGCGTGATATACGAGCAGTACTTC. Translated, it gives CASSRTGSVIYEQYF. The variable domain in full, completed from reference TRBV11-3 and TRBJ2-7, reads EAGVVQSPRYKIIEKKQPVAFWCNPISGHNTLYWYLQNLGQGPELLIRYENEEAVDDSQLPKDRFSAERLKGVDSTLKIQPAELGDSAVYLCASSRTGSVIYEQYFGPGTRLTVT.

This clone was picked up many times. This chain uses TRBV11-1 with TRBJ1-2; perhaps TRBD1 as D (6 bases). The germline gives CDR1 SGHAT, CDR2 FQDESV (reference sequence). Trimming took off 6 bases at V and 4 bases at J, with 15 bases between the two ends. The CDR3 sequence is 14 residues long. The chain's CDR3 is CASSLSGQPYGYTF. Here the CDR3 DNA reads TGTGCCAGCAGTCTCTCGGGACAACCCTATGGCTACACCTTC.

This clone appeared a few times. The rearrangement joins TRBV5-1 to TRBJ2-5; TRBD2 matches 11 bases. Germline trimming cut 6 bases from V and 5 bases from J; bases unmatched to any gene: 12. The CDR3 length is 16 residues. Looked up from germline, CDR1 is SGHRS and CDR2 is YFSETQ. In nucleotides, the CDR3 is TGCGCCAGCAAGTTGATTAGCGGGGGGGCCTTGGAGACCCAGTACTTC. Translating it yields CASKLISGGALETQYF.

The sample holds many counts of this clone. Other DNA sequences within the sample encode an identical CDR3. The gene calls are TRBV29-1 and TRBJ2-5; D may be TRBD2 (7 bases). The CDR3 is 15 amino acids. Looked up from germline, CDR1 is SQVTM and CDR2 is ANQGSEA. V was cut by 7 bases and J by 5 bases, with 23 bases left in between. Written as DNA, the CDR3 is TGCAGCGCCCAACGGGGCCAGGGGAGGGGGGAGACCCAGTACTTC. It yields the protein CSAQRGQGRGETQYF.

By share of the sample, this clone is medium-sized. The chain joins TRBV10-1 to TRBJ2-7; a possible D gene is TRBD1 (5 bases). The CDR3 runs 13 residues. Between the trimmed V and J ends, which lost 3 bases and 5 bases, there was a span of 11 bases. The germline gives CDR1 WNHNN, CDR2 SYGVQD (reference sequence). The CDR3 protein is CASSDPGRDEQYF. For the CDR3, the DNA is TGCGCCAGCAGTGACCCAGGGCGCGACGAGCAGTACTTC.

This chain connects TRBV19 to TRBJ2-3; 8 bases line up with TRBD2. V was pared by 6 bases and J by 5 bases, with 13 bases of the junction left unmatched. CDR1 and CDR2 from the germline V gene are LNHDA and SQIVND (reference sequence). The CDR3 extends over 16 amino acids. The CDR3 loop reads CASSGTVAGGGDTQYF. CDR3 coding DNA: TGTGCCAGTAGCGGGACGGTGGCGGGAGGTGGAGATACGCAGTATTTT. Looking up the rest from reference TRBV19 and TRBJ2-3 gives the full variable domain: DGGITQSPKYLFRKEGQNVTLSCEQNLNHDAMYWYRQDPGQGLRLIYYSQIVNDFQKGDIAEGYSVSREKKESFPLTVTSAQKNPTAFYLCASSGTVAGGGDTQYFGPGTRLTVL.

Worth noting for this clone: The same CDR3 can be traced to other DNA sequences in this sample. The CDR3 DNA is TGTGCCAGCAGCCCGAGAGGGGGCGGAAACACCATATATTTT. Amino acids: CASSPRGGGNTIYF. The V call is TRBV5-5, the J call TRBJ1-3; 7 bases are a match to TRBD1. Trimming cost V 4 bases and J 4 bases; bases outside gene matches: 5. Germline CDR1 reads SGHKS; CDR2 reads YYEKEE (reference sequence). There are 14 residues in the CDR3.

This clone was observed at least ten times. The chain recombines TRBV20-1 with TRBJ1-1, with D unclear. V gave up 3 bases and J gave up 1 base, with 15 bases separating them. There are 15 residues in the CDR3. CDR1 is DFQATT and CDR2 is SNEGSKA in the germline V gene (reference sequence). CDR3 amino acids: CSASVSLWGNTEAFF. The DNA for the CDR3 is TGCAGTGCTAGCGTTTCTCTCTGGGGGAACACTGAAGCTTTCTTT.

The chain has TRBV20-1 and TRBJ1-6; D perhaps matches TRBD1 (5 bases). The germline V and J ends were trimmed by 6 bases and 5 bases, with 20 bases remaining between them. CDR3 size: 16 residues. Per the germline V gene, CDR1 is DFQATT and CDR2 is SNEGSKA (reference sequence). The CDR3: CSAGISGGGNNSPLHF. In DNA, the CDR3 is TGCAGTGCGGGGATCTCGGGTGGGGGGAATAATTCACCCCTCCACTTT.

At least ten counts were recorded for this clone. J is TRBJ2-5 and V is TRBV20-1; 9 bases agree with TRBD1. After removal of 2 bases from V and 1 base from J, the junction contained 2 bases not matched to a gene. The CDR3 runs 14 residues. Germline CDR1 DFQATT, CDR2 SNEGSKA (reference sequence). In nucleotides, the CDR3 is TGCAGTGCTAGAACAGGGGGCCCCCAAGAGACCCAGTACTTC. This sequence encodes CSARTGGPQETQYF.

This clone was observed many times. The same CDR3 is also encoded by other DNA sequences in this sample. The chain carries TRBV6-1 and TRBJ1-2, with a possible D match to TRBD1 (6 bases). Trimming pared 5 bases from V and 8 bases from J, leaving 24 bases between. CDR1 is MNHNS, CDR2 SASEGT, per germline. The CDR3 sequence is 16 residues long. The chain's CDR3 is CASSPPGGARRRGYTF. As DNA, the CDR3 is TGTGCCAGCAGTCCCCCGGGGGGGGCGCGGAGAAGGGGCTACACCTTC.

V usage is TRBV15 and J usage is TRBJ1-2, with D possibly being TRBD1 (6 bases). V was trimmed by 1 base and J by 4 bases, leaving 13 bases between them. Per the germline V gene, CDR1 is LNHNV and CDR2 is YYDKDF (reference sequence). The CDR3 sequence is 15 residues long. CDR3 sequence reads: CATSRAAGGAYGYTF. CDR3 DNA sequence: TGTGCCACCAGCAGAGCTGCCGGGGGCGCCTATGGCTACACCTTC. Together with reference TRBV15 and TRBJ1-2, the CDR3 gives the full variable domain: DAMVIQNPRYQVTQFGKPVTLSCSQTLNHNVMYWYQQKSSQAPKLLFHYYDKDFNNEADTPDNFQSRRPNTSFCFLDIRSPGLGDTAMYLCATSRAAGGAYGYTFGSGTRLTVV.

The CDR3 DNA reads TGTGCCAGCAGCTTAGGGGGCTTGGCTGGAAACACCATATATTTT. Translated: CASSLGGLAGNTIYF. V gene TRBV7-2 combines with J gene TRBJ1-3, with D possibly matching TRBD1 (5 bases). Germline-derived CDR1 and CDR2 are SGHTA and FQGNSA. V lost 1 base and J lost 2, with 9 bases in between. The CDR3 covers 15 residues.

This rearrangement joins TRBV7-6 to TRBJ2-2, with 8 bases matching TRBD1. The CDR3 spans 17 residues. Germline values: CDR1 SGHVS, CDR2 FNYEAQ. Germline trimming cut 1 base from V and 7 bases from J; bases unmatched to any gene: 11. CDR3 DNA: TGTGCCAGCAGCTTAGAGGCCGACAGGGGTCGTAGCGGGGAGCTGTTTTTT. This translates into CASSLEADRGRSGELFF.

In its sample, this clone was seen many times. The rearrangement joins TRBV6-4 to TRBJ2-1; 9 bases are a match to TRBD2. CDR3 length: 15 amino acids. V shed 2 bases, J shed 6 bases, and the junction held 5 bases outside the gene matches. The germline gives CDR1 MRHNA, CDR2 SNTAGT. CDR3 sequence reads: CASSDETSGSNEQFF. The CDR3 DNA sequence: TGTGCCAGCAGTGACGAGACTAGCGGATCCAATGAGCAGTTCTTC.

This clone was seen ten or more times. A single base separates this from a much larger clone, so it may be a read error. The genes are TRBV30 and TRBJ2-2; D is unresolved. CDR3 length: 13 amino acids. Germline values: CDR1 GTSNPN, CDR2 SVGIG (reference sequence). Here the CDR3 reads CAWSPRNTVELFF. The CDR3 bases are TGTGCCTGGAGTCCACGGAACACCGTGGAGCTGTTTTTT.

This clone was seen at least ten times. The genes are TRBV5-8 and TRBJ2-7, with D possibly matching TRBD1 (6 bases). CDR3 size: 14 residues. Between the trimmed V and J ends, which lost 1 base and 2 bases, there was a span of 10 bases. CDR1 SGHTS and CDR2 YDEGEE come from the germline V gene. CDR3 amino acids: CASSLHRVPYEQYF. The DNA for the CDR3 is TGTGCCAGCAGCTTGCACAGGGTACCCTACGAGCAGTACTTC.

There are many counts of this clone. The gene calls are TRBV10-3 and TRBJ2-5; D ambiguous. Trimming left V 2 bases short and J 1 base short, with 2 bases between. The CDR3 is 12 residues long. CDR1 is ENHRY, CDR2 SYGVKD, per germline. This chain's CDR3 is CAISESQETQYF. In DNA, the CDR3 is TGTGCCATCAGTGAGAGCCAAGAGACCCAGTACTTC.

This clone has a count of ten or more. This could be a read error, since a much larger clone is one nucleotide away. The chain is built from TRBV5-4 and TRBJ2-1; 11 positions match TRBD2. The V segment lost 4 bases and the J segment 4 bases; nucleotides outside the gene matches: 7. The CDR3 is 16 residues long. Germline V CDR1 and CDR2: SGHNT, YYREEE (reference sequence). CDR3 in DNA: TGTGCCAGCAGCGGGCTAGCGGGAGGAAGATACAATGAGCAGTTCTTC. Its translation is CASSGLAGGRYNEQFF.

The chain joins TRBV28 to TRBJ2-3; D uncertain. Germline V lookup: CDR1 MDHEN, CDR2 SYDVKM. This CDR3 comprises 13 residues. The ends were cut back, 2 bases at V and 4 bases at J, with 7 bases in the middle. In nucleotides, the CDR3 is TGTGCCAGCAGTTTACCGACGTCAGATACGCAGTATTTT. This translates into CASSLPTSDTQYF.

The V call is TRBV3-1, the J call TRBJ2-7; maybe TRBD1 (6 bases). The germline gives CDR1 LGHDT, CDR2 YNNKEL (reference sequence). This CDR3 is 15 amino acids long. With 1 base removed from V and 1 base from J, the gap between germline ends came to 11 bases. CDR3 region: CASSQGGQRSYEQYF. In nucleotides, the CDR3 is TGTGCCAGCAGCCAAGGGGGACAAAGGTCCTACGAGCAGTACTTC.

Concerning this clone itself: A read error may be the cause here, since a much bigger clone is one base away. The gene calls are TRBV9 and TRBJ2-1; perhaps TRBD2 as D (6 bases). CDR1 and CDR2 (germline): SGDLS, YYNGEE. This CDR3 spans 14 amino acids. The CDR3 nucleotides are TGTGCCAGAAGCGTAGTGTGGAGGGAGGCTGAGCAGTTCTTC. Translated, it gives CARSVVWREAEQFF.